The following is a T cell receptor (beta chain) sequence with its context. Its antigen is not identified. Assay used: immunoSEQ multiplex PCR; TCRdb lists only in-frame clones, some missing. Here the sample spans fewer than 200,000 clones, roughly 90% being singletons. The sample originates from a study of T cell responses to AZD1222 COVID-19 vaccine. Study findings and constraints: Spike-specific TCR breadth and depth were elevated following two AZD1222 doses. Spike-wide coverage was observed for vaccine-associated CD4 TCRs, with dominant responses at 160-218 and 743-854.

V lost 7 bases to trimming and J lost 0 bases, with 13 bases between them. Per germline, CDR1 GTSNPN and CDR2 SVGIG (reference sequence). The CDR3 is made up of 13 amino acids. The sequencing used peripheral blood, collected 28 days after the second AZD1222 dose. This TCR was sampled from an adult who received the AZD1222 COVID-19 vaccine. The chain uses TRBV30 and TRBJ2-7; no reliable D call. As DNA, the CDR3 is TGTGCCTTCCTTTGGGAATCCTCCTACGAGCAGTACTTC. Translated, it gives CAFLWESSYEQYF.